The entry below describes one T cell receptor beta chain. Its target is unknown. This sample stems from a study of cytotoxic CD8 clonotypes in ibrutinib-treated CLL. Overall study: Partial response was seen in approximately 24 patients and complete response in 2; after median around 69 months, about 15 stayed remitted, about 12 progressed. Investigators collected response samples after a median 12 months of treatment, range 6 to 36. Study observations and caveats: Having risen at ibrutinib response, clonality had fallen back toward baseline by progression.

The CDR3 is made up of 13 amino acids. V was shortened by 6 bases and J by 2 bases, with 7 bases between the two germline ends. Germline CDR1 is MDHEN and CDR2 is SYDVKM. Here immunoSEQ multiplex PCR was the method, and the copy in TCRdb shows in-frame clones only, minus some. The repertoire holds 90,000 to 95,000 clones, with roughly three quarters as singletons. The rearrangement links TRBV28 to TRBJ2-2; D unclear. The sequence was obtained from a human donor with chronic lymphocytic leukemia. The sample in question was PBMCs, obtained after 24 months of ibrutinib treatment. The CDR3 region is CASRRSNTGELFF. The CDR3 DNA reads TGTGCCAGCAGAAGGAGTAACACCGGGGAGCTGTTTTTT.